This T cell receptor beta chain was sequenced for a study of PD-L1 blockade in urothelial cancer. The overall study: Patients commenced atezolizumab in the mid-2010s, and it was given at 1,200 mg intravenously every 3 weeks.

The V segment lost 4 bases and the J segment 2 bases; nucleotides outside the gene matches: 3. The germline CDR1 and CDR2 sequences are SGHNT and YYREEE (reference sequence). CDR3 size: 14 residues. Patient sample counts ranged from 1 to 8, pretreatment and on-treatment. Synthetic analogs of TCR templates were spiked into every PCR. TCRdb keeps only in-frame clones here, not all; method: immunoSEQ multiplex PCR. The sample carries about 84,000 clones, roughly 82% recorded once. This chain links TRBV5-4 with TRBJ2-7; 10 bases line up with TRBD1. The source was PBMCs, collected around atezolizumab (anti-PD-L1) treatment. The origin of this receptor is an older man with urothelial cancer. CDR3 bases: TGTGCCAGCAGCGCCGGGACAGGGGCCTACGAGCAGTACTTC. It codes for CASSAGTGAYEQYF.